This T cell receptor beta chain was captured by sequencing in a study of molecular identifiers for immune sequencing clone quantification. Construction of naive CD8 libraries employed 20,000 to 1,000,000 sorted cells together with 10%, 30% or 50% RNA. As CD8+CD4-CCR7+CD45RA+ cells, naive CD8 T cells were sorted. Preparation methods for the bulk TCR libraries were those previously described, with listed TCR primers. Each CDR3 protein is one row after TCRdb ran MiXCR on the PCR reads. The table shows 65,000 to 70,000 distinct CDR3 sequences, with 15% to 20% occurring only once. Findings of the study overall: Highly expanded clones may be undercounted when identical TCR molecules share barcodes.

The CDR3 consists of 15 residues. Germline lookup yields CDR1 MNHEY and CDR2 SVGAGI. Trimming stripped 0 bases from V and 5 bases from J, with 12 bases between. This clonotype was seen many times. Its matching antigen is unknown. This clonotype was sampled from a human donor in good health. Some libraries in this study had Jurkat cell RNA spiked in. Source material: naive CD8+ T cells from blood, with Jurkat cell RNA spiked in. Subset in this sample: FACS-sorted CD8+CD4-CCR7+CD45RA+ naive T cells. The V gene is TRBV6-5, the J gene TRBJ2-3; D ambiguous. CDR3 sequence (DNA): TGTGCCAGCAGTTACTCCCTGGGCGAGTTAGATACGCAGTATTTT. It is translated as CASSYSLGELDTQYF.